This T cell receptor beta chain was identified during a study of blood T cell repertoires in COVID-19. The overall study: T cells, B-cell-depleted T cells, or PBMCs supplied cDNA or gDNA.

The assay was immunoSEQ multiplex PCR, and TCRdb's table has in-frame clones only and misses some. The profile covers some 180,000 clones, with about 93% appearing a single time and 0.5% to 0.55% taken by the ten largest. V lost 6 bases to trimming and J lost 5 bases; unmatched junction nucleotides: 4. The germline V gene encodes CDR1 SNHLY and CDR2 FYNNEI. The CDR3 sequence is 14 residues long. The TCR comes from a man aged 50-60 years with acute or convalescent COVID-19. Sequencing used peripheral blood. The V call is TRBV2, the J call TRBJ2-5; TRBD1 aligns across 12 bases. CDR3 loop: CASRGTGGAETQYF. CDR3 DNA sequence: TGTGCCAGCAGAGGGACAGGGGGCGCGGAGACCCAGTACTTC.